A single sample is the source of the 13 T cell receptor beta chains below, sequenced in a study of low-dose radiotherapy and immunotherapy resistance in tumors. TRAV- and TRBV-specific primers, spanning alpha and beta chains, primed first-strand cDNA. The TCRs were subjected to amplification over roughly 20 PCR cycles employing a constant-region primer in conjunction with a V-primer adapter. Via MiXCR, TCRdb re-called the reads, giving one row per CDR3 protein. The sample lists under 15,000 distinct CDR3 sequences, approximately 57% occurring once. The source of these receptors is a human donor with advanced metastatic prostate, ovarian, gallbladder or colorectal cancer (not recorded which). This table probably holds off-target reads from a library built for another chain.

This clonotype appeared a few times. The chain employs TRBV28 and TRBJ2-7; D remains ambiguous. The CDR3 has 14 residues. Trimming pared 3 bases from V and 2 bases from J, leaving 11 bases between. CDR1 and CDR2 from the germline V gene are MDHEN and SYDVKM. The CDR3 sequence: CASSLARGPYEQYF. CDR3 DNA: TGTGCCAGCAGTTTGGCCAGAGGTCCCTACGAGCAGTACTTC.

This clonotype turned up a few times. The rearrangement links TRBV28 to TRBJ2-7; D remains ambiguous. CDR1 and CDR2 (germline): MDHEN, SYDVKM. This CDR3 contains 11 residues. The V gene lost 3 bases and the J gene lost 10 bases, with 10 bases spanning the gap. DNA of the CDR3: TGTGCCAGCAGTTTTTACGGCGGTCAGTACTTC. Protein product: CASSFYGGQYF.

The chain links TRBV7-2 to TRBJ2-1, with D possibly TRBD2 on 5 matching bases. The germline gives CDR1 SGHTA, CDR2 FQGNSA. Trimming took 3 bases from V and 4 from J, leaving 13 bases between them. The CDR3 spans 15 residues. In nucleotides, the CDR3 is TGTGCCAGCAGCTTTGGCGGTCCGGGGTACAATGAGCAGTTCTTC. Translating it yields CASSFGGPGYNEQFF.

The J gene is TRBJ2-3, the V gene TRBV6-8, with D hard to call. Germline V gene sequence: CDR1 MNHGY, CDR2 SAAAGT. Trimming removed 5 bases at V and 1 base at J, with 16 bases between. This CDR3 has 16 amino acids. The CDR3 loop is CASSASRYFRTDTQYF. DNA of the CDR3: TGTGCCAGCAGTGCGAGCCGGTACTTTCGCACAGATACGCAGTATTTT.

This CDR3 reads CASSEYWVAGGDTGELFF. CDR3 DNA sequence: TGTGCCAGCAGTGAATATTGGGTAGCGGGAGGAGACACCGGGGAGCTGTTTTTT. V gene TRBV25-1 combines with J gene TRBJ2-2, with TRBD2 matching over 10 bases. The junction had 7 bases not matched to a gene; V was cut back by 0 bases and J by 3 bases. Per germline, CDR1 MGHDK and CDR2 SYGVNS. The CDR3 is 18 residues long.

The chain links TRBV28 to TRBJ2-2; D is unclear. The germline V and J ends were trimmed by 3 bases and 2 bases, with 10 bases remaining between them. CDR3 length: 15 residues. Per the germline V gene, CDR1 is MDHEN and CDR2 is SYDVKM. CDR3 coding DNA: TGTGCCAGCAGTTTCGCCGGGTCTAACACCGGGGAGCTGTTTTTT. Amino acids: CASSFAGSNTGELFF.

CDR3: CASSLDRVKGYTF. In DNA, the CDR3 is TGTGCCAGCAGTTTGGACAGGGTCAAGGGCTACACCTTC. The chain carries TRBV28 and TRBJ1-2, with 8 bases that match TRBD1. The CDR3 totals 13 residues. With V trimmed by 3 bases and J by 8 bases, 5 bases remained unmatched. Germline V CDR1 and CDR2: MDHEN, SYDVKM.

This chain connects TRBV6-6 to TRBJ1-1, with TRBD1 as a possible D gene (5 bases). This CDR3 region has 15 residues. Germline CDR1 MNHNY, CDR2 SVGAGI (reference sequence). Between the trimmed V and J ends, which lost 6 bases and 2 bases, there was a span of 16 bases. CDR3 sequence (DNA): TGTGCCAGCAGGAGGGACCTTACAGTTAACACTGAAGCTTTCTTT. Protein sequence: CASRRDLTVNTEAFF.

V is TRBV27 and J is TRBJ2-5; 9 bases fit TRBD2. The germline gives CDR1 MNHEY, CDR2 SMNVEV (reference sequence). This CDR3 is built from 15 residues. The junction had 10 bases not matched to a gene; V was cut back by 6 bases and J by 5 bases. The CDR3 DNA reads as TGTGCCAGCAGCCTACAGGGACTAGCTACTGAGACCCAGTACTTC. Protein: CASSLQGLATETQYF.

The chain couples TRBV7-6 to TRBJ2-7, with TRBD2 matching 11 bases. The trim removed 5 bases at V and 4 bases at J, leaving 10 bases unmatched. Germline CDR1 and CDR2: SGHVS and FNYEAQ. The CDR3 has 16 amino acids. The CDR3: CASSITGTSGAYEQYF. CDR3 coding DNA: TGTGCCAGCAGCATCACCGGGACTAGCGGAGCTTACGAGCAGTACTTC.

The chain recombines TRBV11-2 with TRBJ2-7; a weak D match, TRBD1 (6 bases). Germline V CDR1 and CDR2: SGHAT, FQNNGV. V was clipped by 8 bases and J by 2 bases, with 13 bases between them. This CDR3 has 13 amino acids. The CDR3 DNA reads TGTGCCAGCGCAAAGGGGGTTACCTACGAGCAGTACTTC. Amino acid sequence: CASAKGVTYEQYF.

This chain joins TRBV4-2 and TRBJ2-3; no definite D call. The CDR3 extends over 16 amino acids. Looked up from germline, CDR1 is LGHNA and CDR2 is YNFKEQ. V lost 0 bases and J 1 base, leaving 11 bases between the germline ends. CDR3 amino acids: CASSQERAHGTDTQYF. The CDR3 DNA follows: TGTGCCAGCAGCCAAGAAAGGGCCCATGGCACAGATACGCAGTATTTT.

V is TRBV12-3 or TRBV12-4 and J is TRBJ2-7; 11 bases line up with TRBD1. The CDR3 loop spans 16 amino acids. V trimming: 4 bases; J trimming: 5 bases; junction bases outside the gene matches: 10. In nucleotides, the CDR3 is TGTGCCAGCAGTTCACCGCCGGACAGGGGGCATCACGAGCAGTACTTC. This sequence encodes CASSSPPDRGHHEQYF.